These T cell receptor beta chains were read from a single sample in a study of neoadjuvant anti-PD-1 for oral cavity cancer. The table came from immunoSEQ multiplex PCR; TCRdb's copy has only in-frame clones and leaves some out. The table records around 60,000 clones, more than 60% of them present only once. This specimen consisted of PBMCs, obtained before nivolumab (anti-PD-1) treatment. The source is a person between 40 and 85 years old with oral cavity squamous cell carcinoma. Both conserved end residues are trimmed from each CDR3. The D gene is left open where the match is weak. For some rows the clone size is stated as once, few or many, or as a class when expanded; others skip it.

v_call clone_size d_call cdr3_aa
TRBV11-2 few - ASSLMARVTSYEQY
TRBV5-1 - TRBD1 ASSSGGQGAREQY
TRBV19 - - ASSTGYRAFNQPQH
TRBV19 - - ASESQGIGNQPQH
TRBV15 - TRBD1 ATSGYRGFTDTQY
TRBV18 few TRBD1 ASSPGQEETQY
TRBV20-1 - - SHGSSYEQY
TRBV6-6 few - ASSYSGVYEQY
TRBV7-8 - - ASSLAHGDTQY
TRBV2 - TRBD2 ASSAQSGGAETQY
TRBV11-2 - - ASSLADNGYT
TRBV5-3 - - ARSSKGGLYTEAF
TRBV15 few - ATSSRANQPQH
TRBV5-4 - - ASSWGIGTDTQY
TRBV9 - TRBD1 ASSVVTGATEAF
TRBV14 many TRBD2 ASSQVAGGPYEQY
TRBV6-5 - TRBD2 ASSPLAAGSYEQY
TRBV6-6 - - ASRSPGESNYGYT
TRBV6-5 - - ASSYSDRAPGYT
TRBV2 - TRBD1 ASSSTGSSYEQY
TRBV5-1 - TRBD2 ASSSLLAEGLGAGAYEQY
TRBV2 - - ASRGGPPLNEKLF
TRBV9 - - ASSVGSSGDHQPQH
TRBV7-8 - - ASSFRDKTDTQY
TRBV2 - TRBD2 ASSPSASGRTDTQY
TRBV5-4 - - ASNPGGFYGYT
TRBV29-1 - - SVAGTIWGEQY
TRBV25-1 few - ASSEWSNRVLDHGYT
TRBV7-9 - - ASSLGRFEGETEAF
TRBV2 - - ASRAGQTEAF
TRBV7-2 - - ASSSTGGSGNTIY
TRBV10-3 - TRBD1 AISESSSRAGGPYEQY
TRBV27 - - ASSLGSIQY
TRBV5-5 - TRBD2 ASSVTSGNTGELF
TRBV7-7 - TRBD2 ASSLTLPGTSGGANEQF
TRBV11-2 - - ASSLAGFGLLGELF
TRBV19 - - ASSIARPMNTEAF
TRBV4-2 once - ASSQDGGGALNEQF
TRBV6-6 - TRBD1 ASNRQGTLPQH
TRBV28 - - ASSLGGTLGETQY
TRBV7-3 - TRBD2 ASSVAGGPNEQF
TRBV7-9 - - ASSPGPVETQY
TRBV4-1 - - ASTWGRTTSSYNEQF
TRBV30 - - AWRGSGYTDTQY
TRBV29-1 - - SASAGAGQPQH
TRBV28 - - ASRMEDWFPYGYT
TRBV7-9 - TRBD1 ASSYTGGTEKLF
TRBV19 - - ASSRVQGNQPQH
TRBV19 - TRBD1 ASSVPGQGQVGYT
TRBV11-2 - TRBD1 AAVGQGGTEAF
TRBV20-1 - - SASYDEQF